The next 18 T cell receptor beta chains were all read from a single sample in a study of shared clonotypes between healthy human individuals. Clones were read by immunoSEQ multiplex PCR, and TCRdb kept only the in-frame ones, dropping some. The table records under 130,000 clones, approximately 70% of them present only once. Sequenced material: memory CD8+ T cells sorted from blood. As for subset: CD45RO+ cells pooled with CCR7-negative TemRA cells. The receptor set was obtained from a woman in her 30s in good health.

This clone is categorized as medium-sized. The chain joins TRBV25-1 to TRBJ2-2; no reliable D call. The CDR3 runs 13 residues. Germline assignment: CDR1 MGHDK and CDR2 SYGVNS. The V gene lost 2 bases and the J gene lost 3 bases, with 4 bases spanning the gap. As DNA, the CDR3 is TGTGCCAGCAGTGAAGGGGACACCGGGGAGCTGTTTTTT. Translating gives CASSEGDTGELFF.

The rearrangement links TRBV28 to TRBJ1-5; the D gene is possibly TRBD1 (5 bases). From germline, CDR1 is MDHEN and CDR2 SYDVKM. Trimming stripped 2 bases from V and 5 bases from J, with 19 bases between. The CDR3 is made up of 17 amino acids. CDR3 DNA: TGTGCCAGCAGTTTACGGGACCCCAGGAACCCGGATCAGCCCCAGCATTTT. Protein: CASSLRDPRNPDQPQHF.

This chain links TRBV7-6 with TRBJ2-7, with a tentative D call TRBD1 (6 bases). Germline V gives CDR1 SGHVS, CDR2 FNYEAQ. With 6 bases removed from V and 7 bases from J, the gap between germline ends came to 40 bases. The CDR3 contains 21 residues. CDR3 coding DNA: TGTGCCAGCAGTCCCCTCCCCAGGGGTACCCAGGTGAGCGTCGCCAAGGGGGAGCAGTACTTC. Its protein is CASSPLPRGTQVSVAKGEQYF.

The V and J genes are TRBV6-5 and TRBJ2-7, with unresolved D. Germline CDR1 is MNHEY and CDR2 is SVGAGI. This CDR3 contains 13 residues. The V end lost 0 bases, the J end lost 6 bases, and 9 bases lay between the germline ends. The CDR3 bases are TGTGCCAGCAGTTACTCCAAAGGGTCCGAGCAGTACTTC. Protein product: CASSYSKGSEQYF.

The V call is TRBV5-6, the J call TRBJ1-2; 7 bases map to TRBD1. The CDR3 runs 15 residues. The junction had 7 bases not matched to a gene; V was cut back by 2 bases and J by 3 bases. Per the germline V gene, CDR1 is SGHDT and CDR2 is YYEEEE. As DNA, the CDR3 is TGTGCCAGCAGCTTAGAAATGGACAGGCACTATGGCTACACCTTC. It codes for CASSLEMDRHYGYTF. Full variable domain (remainder filled in from reference TRBV5-6 and TRBJ1-2): DAGVTQSPTHLIKTRGQQVTLRCSPKSGHDTVSWYQQALGQGPQFIFQYYEEEERQRGNFPDRFSGHQFPNYSSELNVNALLLGDSALYLCASSLEMDRHYGYTFGSGTRLTVV.

The chain recombines TRBV2 with TRBJ2-5; D unclear. Trimming cost V 6 bases and J 3 bases, with 11 bases left between them. CDR1 and CDR2 from the germline V gene are SNHLY and FYNNEI. This CDR3 is built from 13 residues. In DNA form, the CDR3 reads TGTGCCAGCAGGGTCCAGGTCGAAGAGACCCAGTACTTC. Protein product: CASRVQVEETQYF.

This clone was observed a few times. At one of its ends the junction is not consistent with the germline gene, which may arise from a read error. The chain has TRBV29-1 and TRBJ1-2; D gene ambiguous. The CDR3 contains 11 residues. CDR1 and CDR2 from the germline V gene are SQVTM and ANQGSEA. CDR3 sequence: CSVEEDYGYTF. For the CDR3, the DNA is TGCAGCGTTGAAGAAGACTACGGCTACACCTTC. The whole variable domain, remainder taken from reference TRBV29-1 and TRBJ1-2, is SAVISQKPSRDICQRGTSLTIQCQVDSQVTMMFWYRQQPGQSLTLIATANQGSEATYESGFVIDKFPISRPNLTFSTLTVSNMSPEDSSIYLCSVEEDYGYTFGSGTRLTVV.

This chain connects TRBV27 to TRBJ2-1; 13 nucleotides line up with TRBD2. The V gene end was trimmed by 4 bases and the J gene end by 3 bases; junction bases not matched to a gene: 3. The CDR3 has 16 amino acids. The germline V gene encodes CDR1 MNHEY and CDR2 SMNVEV (reference sequence). CDR3 region: CASSSGLAGLYNEQFF. The CDR3 nucleotides read TGTGCCAGCAGTTCGGGACTAGCGGGACTCTACAATGAGCAGTTCTTC.

In DNA, the CDR3 is TGCAGCGTTGGGACAGGGGATAACGGTGAGCAGTTCTTC. Translated: CSVGTGDNGEQFF. V and J are TRBV29-1 and TRBJ2-1, with 9 positions matching TRBD1. Germline V gene sequence: CDR1 SQVTM, CDR2 ANQGSEA. This CDR3 is built from 13 residues. The junction had 7 bases not matched to a gene; V was cut back by 4 bases and J by 9 bases.

V usage is TRBV27 and J usage is TRBJ2-5; 14 bases align to TRBD2. With 4 bases clipped from V and 5 bases from J, the junction kept 3 bases outside the gene matches. Germline CDR1 and CDR2: MNHEY and SMNVEV (reference sequence). The CDR3 consists of 15 residues. The CDR3 sequence: CASSSGLAGGETQYF. The CDR3 DNA is TGTGCCAGCAGTTCAGGACTAGCGGGGGGTGAGACCCAGTACTTC.

The chain has TRBV28 and TRBJ1-5, with no clear D. The V gene's germline CDR1 is MDHEN and CDR2 SYDVKM. Trimming cost V 4 bases and J 4 bases, with 11 bases left between them. This CDR3 has 14 residues. The CDR3 region is CASSWASGNQPQHF. The DNA for the CDR3 is TGTGCCAGCAGTTGGGCCAGCGGTAATCAGCCCCAGCATTTT.

This clone occurred a few times. This chain uses TRBV9 with TRBJ1-4; D uncertain. Germline V CDR1 and CDR2: SGDLS, YYNGEE. The CDR3 is 13 amino acids. V lost 4 bases and J 7 bases, leaving 11 bases between the germline ends. CDR3 coding DNA: TGTGCCAGCAGCCCTCTCTGGGGTGAAAAACTGTTTTTT. Protein sequence: CASSPLWGEKLFF.

The V gene is TRBV5-6, the J gene TRBJ1-2, with D perhaps TRBD1 (6 bases). V was pared by 1 base and J by 5 bases, with 12 bases between. Germline CDR1 and CDR2: SGHDT and YYEEEE. The CDR3 is 14 residues long. The CDR3 nucleotides read TGTGCCAGCAGCTTGCCTGGACAGCTATATGGCTACACCTTC. Its protein is CASSLPGQLYGYTF.

The chain couples TRBV27 to TRBJ2-7, with 8 positions matching TRBD1. In germline, CDR1 is MNHEY, CDR2 SMNVEV (reference sequence). V dropped 5 bases and J dropped 6; count of bases not matched to a gene: 6. This CDR3 has 13 amino acids. For the CDR3, the DNA is TGTGCCAGCAGTGGGCAGGGGGCGACCGAGCAGTACTTC. Its translation: CASSGQGATEQYF.

The DNA of the CDR3 is TGTGCCAGCCAGGGACTAGCGGAGGGGCCCTACGAGCAGTACTTC. Translated: CASQGLAEGPYEQYF. The chain is built from TRBV28 and TRBJ2-7, with 11 bases fitting TRBD2. The CDR3 extends over 15 amino acids. V was pared by 8 bases and J by 2 bases, with 8 bases of the junction left unmatched. Germline lookup yields CDR1 MDHEN and CDR2 SYDVKM.

This clone was recorded a few times. This chain connects TRBV2 to TRBJ2-1; the D gene is possibly TRBD2 (5 bases). CDR1 is SNHLY and CDR2 is FYNNEI in the germline V gene. V lost 6 bases and J 7 bases, leaving 19 bases between the germline ends. CDR3 size: 15 residues. Here the CDR3 reads CASRMGSARTNEQFF. In DNA, the CDR3 is TGTGCCAGCAGGATGGGGTCGGCGCGGACTAATGAGCAGTTCTTC.

Comments on this clone: With a far larger clone one base away, a read error is the likely cause. The V gene is TRBV6-4, the J gene TRBJ1-5, with D perhaps TRBD2 (5 bases). The end of the DNA is better explained by TRBJ2-3, so the J call may be wrong. Germline assignment: CDR1 MRHNA and CDR2 SNTAGT. The CDR3 loop spans 14 amino acids. The CDR3, as DNA: TGTGCCAGCAGTGACTCGGAAGGGAGTAAGCCCCAGTATTTT. Encoded protein: CASSDSEGSKPQYF.

The CDR3 here is CASSQEGRDQETQYF. In DNA form, the CDR3 reads TGTGCCAGCAGCCAAGAGGGCCGTGATCAAGAGACCCAGTACTTC. This chain connects TRBV4-2 to TRBJ2-5; D remains unclear. CDR3 length equals 15 residues. Trimming stripped 0 bases from V and 2 bases from J, with 10 bases between. Germline CDR1 LGHNA, CDR2 YNFKEQ.